Detailed here is one T cell receptor beta chain. Its specificity is not known. Germline lookup yields CDR1 MNHNS and CDR2 SASEGT. V dropped 5 bases and J dropped 10 bases, with 11 bases sitting between them. This CDR3 has 11 amino acids. The data originate from a study of cytomegalovirus exposure and HLA in healthy donors. Study observations and caveats: Sequencing likely caused a cluster of highly shared sequence variants. Association of a missense DCLRE1C variant with TCR beta V- and J-gene trimming was reported in a later analysis. A later analysis found common viral pathogens apparently linked to several of the most significant clusters. Testing in vitro showed three CMV-associated chains specific for CMV antigens.

The PCR was carried out with 60 Vbeta primers and 13 Jbeta primers. The data were produced by immunoSEQ multiplex PCR, yet TCRdb's version contains in-frame clones alone and is incomplete. The sample holds 97,000 or so clones; 70% to 90% are singletons and the top ten take approximately 2.8%. The sequence derives from a man aged 40-49 years in good health and CMV-seronegative. The V gene is TRBV6-1, the J gene TRBJ1-1, with a weak D call TRBD1 (5 bases). Sequenced input: PBMCs. The chain's CDR3 is CASSYQGTAFF. The CDR3 DNA reads TGTGCCAGCAGTTACCAGGGAACAGCTTTCTTT.